The clone carrying this T cell receptor (beta chain) was seen just once. This sample stems from a study of technical replicates of blood from four donors. Per germline, CDR1 LNHDA and CDR2 SQIVND (reference sequence). The CDR3 totals 15 residues. V lost 7 bases, J lost 0 bases, and 12 bases lay in between. Sequenced by immunoSEQ multiplex PCR; TCRdb stores in-frame clones only, minus some. Found here are about 70,000 clones, almost 98% of them singletons; the top ten hold approximately 0.2%. The V call is TRBV19, the J call TRBJ1-4; a weak D match, TRBD1 (5 bases). Source material: T cells isolated from PBMCs. The sequence was collected from a human donor in good health. The DNA of the CDR3 is TGTGCCAGTACACAGACAGTTCCAACTAATGAAAAACTGTTTTTT. As protein: CASTQTVPTNEKLFF. The variable domain in full, with the rest retrieved from reference TRBV19 and TRBJ1-4, is DGGITQSPKYLFRKEGQNVTLSCEQNLNHDAMYWYRQDPGQGLRLIYYSQIVNDFQKGDIAEGYSVSREKKESFPLTVTSAQKNPTAFYLCASTQTVPTNEKLFFGSGTQLSVL.